A single sample gave rise to the 26 T cell receptor beta chains below, sequenced in a study of cytomegalovirus exposure and HLA in healthy donors. Measured with immunoSEQ multiplex PCR; TCRdb has only the in-frame clones, and not every one. The repertoire consists of around 300,000 clones, with about 85% occurring once and the leading ten covering roughly 1.2%. Material for sequencing was PBMCs. The receptors here all came from a woman aged 25 to 39 in good health and CMV-seropositive.

The gene calls are TRBV5-4 and TRBJ2-1; 10 bases fit TRBD2. The germline gives CDR1 SGHNT, CDR2 YYREEE (reference sequence). V shed 9 bases, J shed 8 bases, and the junction held 11 bases outside the gene matches. The CDR3 covers 14 residues. This chain's CDR3 is CATLRELAGDEQFF. CDR3 in DNA: TGTGCCACTCTCCGAGAGCTAGCGGGAGATGAGCAGTTCTTC.

The table lists this clone with a few counts. This rearrangement joins TRBV18 to TRBJ1-1, with unresolved D. The CDR3 has 13 amino acids. Germline lookup yields CDR1 KGHSH and CDR2 LQKENI. The germline V and J ends were trimmed by 0 bases and 6 bases, with 8 bases remaining between them. The CDR3 region has the DNA TGTGCCAGCTCACCACCTCTCGTCTCTGAAGCTTTCTTT. Its translation: CASSPPLVSEAFF.

J is TRBJ1-2 and V is TRBV19; the D is unclear. This CDR3 is 14 amino acids long. The V gene lost 7 bases and the J gene lost 0 bases, with 12 bases spanning the gap. In germline, CDR1 is LNHDA, CDR2 SQIVND (reference sequence). CDR3 nucleotides: TGTGCCAGTAAAGAGGGCCGCGCTAACTATGGCTACACCTTC. Translating it yields CASKEGRANYGYTF.

The gene calls are TRBV29-1 and TRBJ2-1; 11 bases match TRBD2. With 4 bases clipped from V and 0 bases from J, the junction kept 2 bases outside the gene matches. CDR1 SQVTM and CDR2 ANQGSEA come from the germline V gene. This CDR3 has 15 residues. The CDR3 is CSVATSGSSYNEQFF. CDR3 DNA sequence: TGCAGCGTTGCAACTAGCGGGAGCTCCTACAATGAGCAGTTCTTC.

The gene calls are TRBV7-8 and TRBJ1-1, with a weak D call TRBD1 (6 bases). V was clipped by 2 bases and J by 3 bases, with 16 bases between them. The CDR3 sequence is 16 residues long. From germline, CDR1 is SGHVS and CDR2 FQNEAQ. The CDR3 reads CASSLQGVRGDTEAFF. CDR3 nucleotides: TGTGCCAGCAGCTTACAGGGAGTTAGGGGGGACACTGAAGCTTTCTTT.

Here the CDR3 DNA reads TGTGCCAGCAGTGACCCGATCACTAATGAAAAACTGTTTTTT. This codes for CASSDPITNEKLFF. The V and J genes are TRBV6-4 and TRBJ1-4, with no clear D. Trimming pared 2 bases from V and 2 bases from J, leaving 6 bases between. This CDR3 comprises 14 residues. Looked up from germline, CDR1 is MRHNA and CDR2 is SNTAGT.

This clone was seen only a few times. CDR3 region: CASSYPSSPDRHTQYF. The CDR3 DNA sequence: TGTGCCAGCAGTTACCCTTCCTCTCCTGACCGACATACGCAGTATTTT. This rearrangement joins TRBV6-6 to TRBJ2-3; D uncertain. The V end lost 2 bases, the J end lost 7 bases, and 19 bases lay between the germline ends. In germline, CDR1 is MNHNY, CDR2 SVGAGI (reference sequence). The CDR3 loop spans 16 amino acids.

The sample holds a few counts of this clone. The J gene is TRBJ2-7, the V gene TRBV7-3, with D possibly matching TRBD1 (5 bases). V shed 1 base and J shed 3 bases, with 7 bases lying between them. Germline V gene lookup returns CDR1 SGHTA and CDR2 FQGTGA. The CDR3 is 13 amino acids. The CDR3 region has the DNA TGTGCCAGCAGCTTAAGACAGAGCTACGAGCAGTACTTC. It specifies CASSLRQSYEQYF.

The chain employs TRBV2 and TRBJ2-7; weak D call: TRBD2 (6 bases). CDR1 and CDR2 from the germline V gene are SNHLY and FYNNEI. The CDR3 has 14 amino acids. V lost 3 bases and J 2 bases, leaving 11 bases between the germline ends. In DNA, the CDR3 is TGTGCCAGCAGTGAGGAGGGTGTTCCCTACGAGCAGTACTTC. Its translation: CASSEEGVPYEQYF.

DNA for the CDR3: TGTGCCAGCAGCCCCCAGGCGGACGAGCAGTACTTC. Translated: CASSPQADEQYF. The V call is TRBV14, the J call TRBJ2-7; D is undetermined. The V and J ends lost 4 bases and 5 bases respectively, with 9 bases between them. The length of the CDR3 is 12 residues. Germline CDR1 reads SGHDN; CDR2 reads FVKESK.

The chain joins TRBV28 to TRBJ2-2; D might be TRBD1 (5 bases). Germline V CDR1 and CDR2: MDHEN, SYDVKM. V lost 5 bases, J lost 2 bases, and 15 bases lay in between. This CDR3 region has 16 residues. CDR3: CASSPPRVVNTGELFF. Here the CDR3 DNA reads TGTGCCAGCAGTCCTCCCAGGGTAGTAAACACCGGGGAGCTGTTTTTT.

This clone has only one observation. The chain combines TRBV6-5 with TRBJ2-2; possibly TRBD1 or TRBD2 for D (5 bases each). V was pared by 6 bases and J by 2 bases, with 10 bases between. The germline gives CDR1 MNHEY, CDR2 SVGAGI. CDR3 length: 14 residues. CDR3 DNA: TGTGCCAGCAGCAGGGACCAAAACACCGGGGAGCTGTTTTTT. Protein product: CASSRDQNTGELFF.

This chain uses TRBV27 with TRBJ1-2; D unclear. V was shortened by 0 bases and J by 1 base, with 12 bases between the two germline ends. This CDR3 is 16 amino acids long. Germline loops: CDR1 MNHEY, CDR2 SMNVEV (reference sequence). For the CDR3, the DNA is TGTGCCAGCAGTTTATCGTCCCTTACACTTAACTATGGCTACACCTTC. The encoded protein is CASSLSSLTLNYGYTF.

The count of this clone is one. J is TRBJ1-5 and V is TRBV2, with 7 nucleotides matching TRBD1. The germline gives CDR1 SNHLY, CDR2 FYNNEI. The CDR3 runs 15 residues. The trim removed 6 bases at V and 5 bases at J, leaving 10 bases unmatched. Written as DNA, the CDR3 is TGTGCCAGCAGAAGCGGACAGGCGACCCATCAGCCCCAGCATTTT. This gives the protein CASRSGQATHQPQHF.

The genes are TRBV27 and TRBJ2-7; TRBD2 matches at 14 bases. CDR3 length: 15 residues. V shed 5 bases, J shed 5 bases, and the junction held 5 bases outside the gene matches. Germline CDR1 is MNHEY and CDR2 is SMNVEV (reference sequence). The CDR3 DNA follows: TGTGCCAGCAGTCCTGGGACTAGCGGGAGCGACGAGCAGTACTTC. Translating it yields CASSPGTSGSDEQYF.

J is TRBJ2-5 and V is TRBV25-1; D is tentatively TRBD1 or TRBD2 (6 bases each). Trimming took 1 base from V and 5 from J, leaving 8 bases between them. CDR1 and CDR2 from the germline V gene are MGHDK and SYGVNS. CDR3 size: 13 residues. CDR3 in amino acids: CASSEFGGETQYF. CDR3 nucleotides: TGTGCCAGCAGTGAATTCGGGGGCGAGACCCAGTACTTC.

Of note for this clone: This sample includes further DNA sequences coding for the same CDR3. This chain joins TRBV30 and TRBJ1-5, with D possibly matching TRBD1 (5 bases). CDR1 is GTSNPN, CDR2 SVGIG, per germline (reference sequence). Trimming pared 2 bases from V and 2 bases from J, leaving 10 bases between. The CDR3 loop spans 14 amino acids. The CDR3 loop is CAWSLGTGNQPQHF. CDR3 DNA: TGTGCCTGGAGTTTGGGGACGGGCAATCAGCCCCAGCATTTT.

The chain is built from TRBV9 and TRBJ2-2; perhaps TRBD1 as D (6 bases). CDR1 and CDR2 (germline): SGDLS, YYNGEE. Trimming took off 3 bases at V and 3 bases at J, with 21 bases between the two ends. The length of the CDR3 is 18 residues. CDR3 region: CASSARVTRDTYTGELFF. The CDR3 DNA follows: TGTGCCAGCAGCGCCCGTGTAACCCGGGACACTTACACCGGGGAGCTGTTTTTT.

This chain's CDR3 is CAWSGAGEVYYGYTF. CDR3 coding DNA: TGTGCCTGGAGTGGAGCAGGGGAAGTTTACTATGGCTACACCTTC. The chain is built from TRBV30 and TRBJ1-2, with a weak D call TRBD1 (6 bases). The CDR3 sequence is 15 residues long. V was trimmed by 1 base and J by 3 bases, leaving 15 bases between them. From germline, CDR1 is GTSNPN and CDR2 SVGIG (reference sequence). Full variable domain (outside the CDR3, taken from reference TRBV30 and TRBJ1-2): SQTIHQWPATLVQPVGSPLSLECTVEGTSNPNLYWYRQAAGRGLQLLFYSVGIGQISSEVPQNLSASRPQDRQFILSSKKLLLSDSGFYLCAWSGAGEVYYGYTFGSGTRLTVV.

V is TRBV28 and J is TRBJ2-5; D uncertain. V lost 7 bases to trimming and J lost 5 bases, with 17 bases between them. Per germline, CDR1 MDHEN and CDR2 SYDVKM. The CDR3 totals 14 residues. Written as DNA, the CDR3 is TGTGCCAGCACAGTGGAAGGGTTAAGGGAGACCCAGTACTTC. Translation: CASTVEGLRETQYF.

V and J are TRBV18 and TRBJ2-1; D ambiguous. Per the germline V gene, CDR1 is KGHSH and CDR2 is LQKENI. The length of the CDR3 is 15 residues. V dropped 2 bases and J dropped 0 bases, with 8 bases sitting between them. CDR3 amino acids: CASSPVILSYNEQFF. In nucleotides, the CDR3 is TGTGCCAGCTCACCAGTTATACTCTCCTACAATGAGCAGTTCTTC. Complete variable domain (other parts from reference TRBV18 and TRBJ2-1): NAGVMQNPRHLVRRRGQEARLRCSPMKGHSHVYWYRQLPEEGLKFMVYLQKENIIDESGMPKERFSAEFPKEGPSILRIQQVVRGDSAAYFCASSPVILSYNEQFFGPGTRLTVL.

V usage is TRBV30 and J usage is TRBJ2-5; 8 positions match TRBD2. Germline V CDR1 and CDR2: GTSNPN, SVGIG (reference sequence). V shed 1 base and J 4 bases; nucleotides not matched to a gene: 5. This CDR3 is built from 14 residues. This chain's CDR3 is CAWSGTSRRETQYF. In DNA form, the CDR3 reads TGTGCCTGGAGTGGGACTAGCAGGAGAGAGACCCAGTACTTC.

The count of this clone is one. This chain links TRBV7-6 with TRBJ2-1; possibly TRBD1 for D (6 bases). The CDR3 length is 12 residues. The V end lost 2 bases, the J end lost 8 bases, and 7 bases lay between the germline ends. CDR1 and CDR2 from the germline V gene are SGHVS and FNYEAQ. Written as DNA, the CDR3 is TGTGCCAGCAGCTTAAAGGGGGATGAGCAGTTCTTC. Protein sequence: CASSLKGDEQFF.

The chain couples TRBV9 to TRBJ2-4; D possibly uses TRBD1 or TRBD2 (5 bases each). Trimming shortened V by 3 bases and J by 15 bases, and 7 bases separated the two germline ends. This CDR3 spans 9 amino acids. Germline V CDR1 and CDR2: SGDLS, YYNGEE. CDR3 protein: CASSAGRYF. The CDR3 nucleotides read TGTGCCAGCAGCGCAGGGAGGTACTTC.

The gene calls are TRBV7-3 and TRBJ2-5; D may correspond to TRBD1 or TRBD2 (6 bases each). The CDR3 is 13 residues long. CDR1 and CDR2 from the germline V gene are SGHTA and FQGTGA. Trimming took 6 bases from V and 4 from J, leaving 12 bases between them. As DNA, the CDR3 is TGTGCCAGCAGACCCTCGGGGGCAGAGACCCAGTACTTC. This gives the protein CASRPSGAETQYF. The full variable domain, completed using reference TRBV7-3 and TRBJ2-5, is GAGVSQTPSNKVTEKGKYVELRCDPISGHTALYWYRQSLGQGPEFLIYFQGTGAADDSGLPNDRFFAVRPEGSVSTLKIQRTERGDSAVYLCASRPSGAETQYFGPGTRLLVL.

CDR3 sequence: CASSLAPAEAFF. The CDR3 bases are TGTGCCAGCAGCTTAGCCCCTGCTGAAGCTTTCTTT. This chain links TRBV11-2 with TRBJ1-1; D gene unclear. Trimming took 1 base from V and 6 from J, leaving 6 bases between them. CDR3 length: 12 residues. The germline CDR1 and CDR2 sequences are SGHAT and FQNNGV. Variable domain in full (rest from reference TRBV11-2 and TRBJ1-1): EAGVAQSPRYKIIEKRQSVAFWCNPISGHATLYWYQQILGQGPKLLIQFQNNGVVDDSQLPKDRFSAERLKGVDSTLKIQPAKLEDSAVYLCASSLAPAEAFFGQGTRLTVV.